Listed here are 3 T cell receptor beta chains from one sample, sequenced in a study of Ad26.COV2.S vaccination and SARS-CoV-2 variants (dated by TCRdb to the early 2020s). Library preparation used the immunoSEQ multiplex PCR assay. The immuneACCESS repertoire file appears here via TCRdb, limited to in-frame rearrangements. These files lack a portion of the clones; in checked studies, under half of the deficit traces to unresolved V genes, and the cause of the others is not known. The sample table lists 410,000 or so clones, 80% to 95% of them with a count of one. Clones ranked in the top ten supply less than 15% of the sample. Taken with the paper, the label for treatment or condition translates to: some 20 received Ad26.COV2.S at low or high dose, single or two shots; several received placebo; per-sample allocation not given. For vaccine and placebo recipients, repertoires were sequenced using samples collected on day 63 after the first injection.

The starting material was peripheral blood, obtained in a trial of Ad26.COV2.S vaccine versus placebo. All receptors derive from a person between 18 and 65 years old who received the Ad26.COV2.S COVID-19 vaccine or a placebo.

The J gene is TRBJ2-2, the V gene TRBV7-6; 8 nucleotides agree with TRBD2. J was trimmed by 6 bases and V by 6 bases; bases with no gene match: 9. The length of the CDR3 is 15 residues. Germline V gives CDR1 SGHVS, CDR2 FNYEAQ. Here the CDR3 reads CASSYPGLGSGELFF. Here the CDR3 DNA reads TGTGCCAGCAGTTATCCGGGACTAGGGTCCGGGGAGCTGTTTTTT.

This rearrangement joins TRBV7-2 to TRBJ2-3; D tentatively reads TRBD1 or TRBD2 (5 bases each). Trimming removed 5 bases at V and 2 bases at J, with 17 bases between. The CDR3 loop spans 16 amino acids. Germline CDR1 reads SGHTA; CDR2 reads FQGNSA. CDR3 sequence reads: CASSPGTSFITDTQYF. The CDR3 coding sequence is TGTGCCAGCAGCCCCGGGACGTCGTTTATCACAGATACGCAGTATTTT.

The chain links TRBV25-1 to TRBJ1-1; 7 bases are shared with TRBD1. The V gene's germline CDR1 is MGHDK and CDR2 SYGVNS. J was trimmed by 7 bases and V by 10 bases; bases with no gene match: 12. The CDR3 loop spans 13 amino acids. This CDR3 is CATKLTRTGEAFF. CDR3 bases: TGTGCCACCAAGTTAACTCGGACAGGTGAAGCTTTCTTT.